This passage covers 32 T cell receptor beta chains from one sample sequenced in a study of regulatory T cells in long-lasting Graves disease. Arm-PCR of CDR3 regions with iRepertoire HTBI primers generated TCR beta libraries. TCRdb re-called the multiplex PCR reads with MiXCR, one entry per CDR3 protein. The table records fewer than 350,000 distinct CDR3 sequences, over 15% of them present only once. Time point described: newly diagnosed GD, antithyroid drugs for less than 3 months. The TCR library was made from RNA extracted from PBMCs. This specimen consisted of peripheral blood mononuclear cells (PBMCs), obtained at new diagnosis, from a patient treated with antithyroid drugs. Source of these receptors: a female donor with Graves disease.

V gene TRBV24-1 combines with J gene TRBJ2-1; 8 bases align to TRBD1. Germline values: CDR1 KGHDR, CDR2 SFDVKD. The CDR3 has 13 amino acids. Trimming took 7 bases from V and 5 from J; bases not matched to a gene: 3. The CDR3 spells CATSPTGDNEQFF. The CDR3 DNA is TGTGCCACCAGCCCGACAGGGGACAATGAGCAGTTCTTC.

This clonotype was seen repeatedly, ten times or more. The CDR3 nucleotides are TGTGCCAGCAGTCGCGGACGGAGAAACACTGAAGCTTTCTTT. It encodes CASSRGRRNTEAFF. J is TRBJ1-1 and V is TRBV3-1, with D unresolved. The CDR3 has 14 residues. The V and J ends lost 6 bases and 2 bases respectively, with 13 bases between them. Germline V lookup: CDR1 LGHDT, CDR2 YNNKEL (reference sequence).

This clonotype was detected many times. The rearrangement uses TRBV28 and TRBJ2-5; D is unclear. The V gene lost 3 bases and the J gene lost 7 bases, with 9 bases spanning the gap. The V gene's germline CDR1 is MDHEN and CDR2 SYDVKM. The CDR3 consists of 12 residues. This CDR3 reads CASSFGAGTQYF. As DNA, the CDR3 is TGTGCCAGCAGTTTCGGTGCCGGGACCCAGTACTTC.

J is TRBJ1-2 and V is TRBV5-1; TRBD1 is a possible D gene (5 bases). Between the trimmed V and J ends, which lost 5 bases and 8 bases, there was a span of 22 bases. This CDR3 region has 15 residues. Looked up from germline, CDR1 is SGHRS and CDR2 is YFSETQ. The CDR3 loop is CASRETAGRQYGYTF. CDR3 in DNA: TGCGCCAGCAGGGAGACGGCGGGGAGACAGTACGGCTACACCTTC.

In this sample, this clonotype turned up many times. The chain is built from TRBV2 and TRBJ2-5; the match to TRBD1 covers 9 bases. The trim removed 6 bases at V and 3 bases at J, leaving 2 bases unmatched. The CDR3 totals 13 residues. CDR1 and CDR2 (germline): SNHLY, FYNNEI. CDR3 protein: CASRRQGEETQYF. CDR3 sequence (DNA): TGTGCCAGCAGGAGACAGGGGGAAGAGACCCAGTACTTC.

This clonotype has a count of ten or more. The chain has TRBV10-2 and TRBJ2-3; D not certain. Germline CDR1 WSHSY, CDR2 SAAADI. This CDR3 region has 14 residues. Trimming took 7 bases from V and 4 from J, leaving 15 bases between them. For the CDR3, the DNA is TGCGCCAGCAAGGCGATCCTCTCCTCAGATACGCAGTATTTT. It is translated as CASKAILSSDTQYF.

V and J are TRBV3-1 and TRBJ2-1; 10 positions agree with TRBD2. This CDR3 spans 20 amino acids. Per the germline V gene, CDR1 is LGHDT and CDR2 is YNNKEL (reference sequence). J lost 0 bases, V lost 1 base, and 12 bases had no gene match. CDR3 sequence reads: CASSQGPGLAFRSSYNEQFF. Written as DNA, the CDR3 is TGTGCCAGCAGCCAAGGCCCGGGACTAGCGTTCAGAAGCTCCTACAATGAGCAGTTCTTC.

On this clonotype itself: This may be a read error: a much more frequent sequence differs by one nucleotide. As DNA, the CDR3 is TGCAGTGCTCACGCCTCCGGAGCGGGGGCTGGGACCCAGTACTTC. This gives the protein CSAHASGAGAGTQYF. The chain combines TRBV20-1 with TRBJ2-1; 8 nucleotides match TRBD2. The assigned J gene may be wrong: the sequence end matches TRBJ2-5 better. The CDR3 runs to 15 residues. Germline V CDR1 and CDR2: DFQATT, SNEGSKA (reference sequence).

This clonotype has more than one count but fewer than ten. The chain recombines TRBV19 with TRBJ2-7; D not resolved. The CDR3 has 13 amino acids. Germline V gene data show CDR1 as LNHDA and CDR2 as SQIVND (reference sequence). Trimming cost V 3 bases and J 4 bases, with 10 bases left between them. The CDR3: CASSMSGQYEQYF. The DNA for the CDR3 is TGTGCCAGTAGTATGAGTGGCCAATACGAGCAGTACTTC.

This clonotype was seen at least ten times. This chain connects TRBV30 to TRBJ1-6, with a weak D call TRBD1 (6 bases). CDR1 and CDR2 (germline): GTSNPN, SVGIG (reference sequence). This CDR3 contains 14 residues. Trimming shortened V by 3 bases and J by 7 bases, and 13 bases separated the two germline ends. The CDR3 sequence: CAWSDTGSNSPLHF. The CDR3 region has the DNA TGTGCCTGGAGCGATACAGGGTCAAATTCACCCCTCCACTTT.

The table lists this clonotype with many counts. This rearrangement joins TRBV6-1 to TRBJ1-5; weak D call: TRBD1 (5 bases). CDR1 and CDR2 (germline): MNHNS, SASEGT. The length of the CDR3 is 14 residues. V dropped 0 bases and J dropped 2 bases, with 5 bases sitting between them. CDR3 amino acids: CASSEAGGNQPQHF. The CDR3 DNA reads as TGTGCCAGCAGTGAAGCAGGGGGCAATCAGCCCCAGCATTTT.

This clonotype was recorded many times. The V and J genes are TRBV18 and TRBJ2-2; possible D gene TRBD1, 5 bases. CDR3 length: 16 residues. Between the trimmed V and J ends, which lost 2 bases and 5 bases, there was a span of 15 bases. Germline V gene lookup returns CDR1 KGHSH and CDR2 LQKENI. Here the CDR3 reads CASSPEDSDSTGELFF. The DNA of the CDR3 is TGTGCCAGCTCACCAGAAGACAGCGATAGTACCGGGGAGCTGTTTTTT.

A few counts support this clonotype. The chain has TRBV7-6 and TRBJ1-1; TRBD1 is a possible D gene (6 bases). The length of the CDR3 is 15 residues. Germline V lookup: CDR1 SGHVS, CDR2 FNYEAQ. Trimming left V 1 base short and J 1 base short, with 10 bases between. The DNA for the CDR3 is TGTGCCAGCAGCTTAGAATTGGACAGGAACACTGAAGCTTTCTTT. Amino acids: CASSLELDRNTEAFF.

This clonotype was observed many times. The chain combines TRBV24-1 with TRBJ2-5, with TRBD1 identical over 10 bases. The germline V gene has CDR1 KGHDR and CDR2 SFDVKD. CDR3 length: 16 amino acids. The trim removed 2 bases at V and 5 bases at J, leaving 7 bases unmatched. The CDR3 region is CATSDWDRGRVETQYF. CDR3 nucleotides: TGTGCCACCAGTGATTGGGACAGGGGCAGAGTGGAGACCCAGTACTTC.

This chain's CDR3 is CAIGQGSYNEQFF. CDR3 DNA: TGTGCCATCGGTCAGGGTTCCTACAATGAGCAGTTCTTC. This rearrangement joins TRBV10-3 to TRBJ2-1; D might be TRBD1 (5 bases). Germline CDR1 ENHRY, CDR2 SYGVKD. The CDR3 is 13 amino acids. V was pared by 8 bases and J by 1 base, with 9 bases between.

The DNA of the CDR3 is TGTGCCACCAGTGAACGCCGGACAGGGGGCGCGACCCAGTACTTC. It yields the protein CATSERRTGGATQYF. V is TRBV24-1 and J is TRBJ2-5; 11 positions agree with TRBD1. The V gene end was trimmed by 4 bases and the J gene end by 7 bases; junction bases not matched to a gene: 7. The CDR3 is 15 amino acids. Germline CDR1 reads KGHDR; CDR2 reads SFDVKD.

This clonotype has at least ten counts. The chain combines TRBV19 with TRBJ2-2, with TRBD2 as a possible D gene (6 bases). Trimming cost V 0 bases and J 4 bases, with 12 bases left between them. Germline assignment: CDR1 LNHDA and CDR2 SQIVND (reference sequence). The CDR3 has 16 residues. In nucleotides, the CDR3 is TGTGCCAGTAGTATAGATTCGTTGGGGGGCACCGGGGAGCTGTTTTTT. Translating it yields CASSIDSLGGTGELFF. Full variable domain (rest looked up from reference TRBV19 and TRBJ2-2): DGGITQSPKYLFRKEGQNVTLSCEQNLNHDAMYWYRQDPGQGLRLIYYSQIVNDFQKGDIAEGYSVSREKKESFPLTVTSAQKNPTAFYLCASSIDSLGGTGELFFGEGSRLTVL.

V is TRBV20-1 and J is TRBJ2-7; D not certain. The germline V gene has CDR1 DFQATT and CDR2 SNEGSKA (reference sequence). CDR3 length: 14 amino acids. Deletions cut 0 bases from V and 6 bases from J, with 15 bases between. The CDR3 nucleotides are TGCAGTGCTAGAGATGACCCAGGCACCTGCGAGCAGTACTTC. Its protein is CSARDDPGTCEQYF.

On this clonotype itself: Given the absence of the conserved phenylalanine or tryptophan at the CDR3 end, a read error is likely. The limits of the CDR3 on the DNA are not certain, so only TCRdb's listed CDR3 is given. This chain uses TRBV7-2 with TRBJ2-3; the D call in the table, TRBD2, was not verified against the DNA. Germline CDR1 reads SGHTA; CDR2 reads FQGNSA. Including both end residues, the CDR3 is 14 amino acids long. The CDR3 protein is CASSYEREIETQYS.

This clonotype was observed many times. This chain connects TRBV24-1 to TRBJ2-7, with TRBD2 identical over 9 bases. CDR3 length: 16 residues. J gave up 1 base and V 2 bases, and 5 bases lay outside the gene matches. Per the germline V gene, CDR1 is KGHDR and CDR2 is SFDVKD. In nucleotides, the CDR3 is TGTGCCACCAGTGATTCTAGCGGGACCGGATCCTACGAGCAGTACTTC. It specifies CATSDSSGTGSYEQYF.

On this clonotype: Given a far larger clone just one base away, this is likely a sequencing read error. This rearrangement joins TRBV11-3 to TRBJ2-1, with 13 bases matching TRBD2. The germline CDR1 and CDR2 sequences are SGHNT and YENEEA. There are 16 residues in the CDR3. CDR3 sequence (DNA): TGTGCCTGGAGTGTACTGACTAGCGGGAGGACGAATGAGCAGCTCTTC. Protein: CAWSVLTSGRTNEQLF.

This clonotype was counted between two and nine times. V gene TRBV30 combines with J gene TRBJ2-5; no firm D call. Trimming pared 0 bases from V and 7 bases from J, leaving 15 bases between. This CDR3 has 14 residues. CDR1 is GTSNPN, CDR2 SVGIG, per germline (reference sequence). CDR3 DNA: TGTGCCTGGAGTGTCTCCCTCCTCCAGTCGACCCAGTACTTC. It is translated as CAWSVSLLQSTQYF.

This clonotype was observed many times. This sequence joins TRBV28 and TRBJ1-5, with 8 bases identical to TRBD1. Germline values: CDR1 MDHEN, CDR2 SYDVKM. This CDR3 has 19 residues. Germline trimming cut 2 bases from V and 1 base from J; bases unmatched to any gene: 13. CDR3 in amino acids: CASSLLYLDRVRSNQPQHF. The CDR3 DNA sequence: TGTGCCAGCAGTTTACTGTACTTGGACAGGGTTAGGAGCAATCAGCCCCAGCATTTT.

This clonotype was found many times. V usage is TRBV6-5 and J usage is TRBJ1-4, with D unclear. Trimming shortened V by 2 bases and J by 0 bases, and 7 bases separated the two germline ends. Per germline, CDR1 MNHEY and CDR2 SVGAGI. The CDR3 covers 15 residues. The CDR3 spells CASSYEGSTNEKLFF. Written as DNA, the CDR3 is TGTGCCAGCAGTTACGAAGGGTCAACTAATGAAAAACTGTTTTTT.

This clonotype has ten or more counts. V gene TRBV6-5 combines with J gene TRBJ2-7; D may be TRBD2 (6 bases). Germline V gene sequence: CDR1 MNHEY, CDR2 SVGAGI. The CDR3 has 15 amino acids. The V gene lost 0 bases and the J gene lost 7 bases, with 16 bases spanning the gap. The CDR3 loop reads CASSYSSGGGSEQYF. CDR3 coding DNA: TGTGCCAGCAGTTACTCTAGCGGAGGAGGTTCTGAGCAGTACTTC.

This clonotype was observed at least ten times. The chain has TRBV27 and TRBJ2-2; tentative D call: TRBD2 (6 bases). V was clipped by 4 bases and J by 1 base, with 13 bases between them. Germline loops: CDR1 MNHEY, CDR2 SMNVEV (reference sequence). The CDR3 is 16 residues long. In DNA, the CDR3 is TGTGCCAGCAGTTCGAGAGGGAGGAAGAACACCGGGGAGCTGTTTTTT. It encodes CASSSRGRKNTGELFF.

The CDR3 sequence: CASISPGTGVEEQYF. CDR3 nucleotide sequence: TGTGCCAGCATTTCCCCCGGGACAGGGGTCGAGGAGCAGTACTTC. The chain combines TRBV2 with TRBJ2-7; 10 bases match TRBD1. The V gene end was trimmed by 7 bases and the J gene end by 7 bases; junction bases not matched to a gene: 13. Germline loops: CDR1 SNHLY, CDR2 FYNNEI. This CDR3 is 15 amino acids long.

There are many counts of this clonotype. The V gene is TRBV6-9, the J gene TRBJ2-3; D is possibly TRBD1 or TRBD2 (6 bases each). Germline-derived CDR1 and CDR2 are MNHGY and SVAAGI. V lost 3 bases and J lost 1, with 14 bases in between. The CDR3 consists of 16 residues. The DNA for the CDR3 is TGTGCCAGCAGTTACCGTCCGGGGGCAGGCACAGATACGCAGTATTTT. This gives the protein CASSYRPGAGTDTQYF.

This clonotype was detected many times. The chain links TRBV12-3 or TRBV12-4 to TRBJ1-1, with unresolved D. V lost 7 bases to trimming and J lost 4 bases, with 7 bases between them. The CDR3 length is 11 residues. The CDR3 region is CASKFGTEAFF. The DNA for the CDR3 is TGTGCCAGCAAATTCGGCACTGAAGCTTTCTTT.

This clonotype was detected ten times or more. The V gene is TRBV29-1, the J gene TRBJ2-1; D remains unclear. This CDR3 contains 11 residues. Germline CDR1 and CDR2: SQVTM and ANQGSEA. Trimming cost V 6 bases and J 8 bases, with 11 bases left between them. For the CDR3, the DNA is TGCAGCGTGGCCCGATGGGATGAGCAGTTCTTC. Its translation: CSVARWDEQFF.

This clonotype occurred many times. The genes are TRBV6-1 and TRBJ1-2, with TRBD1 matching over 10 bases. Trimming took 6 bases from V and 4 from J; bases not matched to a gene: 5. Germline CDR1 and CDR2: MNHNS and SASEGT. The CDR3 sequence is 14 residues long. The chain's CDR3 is CASSGQGGSYGYTF. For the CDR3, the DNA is TGTGCCAGCAGCGGACAGGGGGGAAGCTATGGCTACACCTTC.

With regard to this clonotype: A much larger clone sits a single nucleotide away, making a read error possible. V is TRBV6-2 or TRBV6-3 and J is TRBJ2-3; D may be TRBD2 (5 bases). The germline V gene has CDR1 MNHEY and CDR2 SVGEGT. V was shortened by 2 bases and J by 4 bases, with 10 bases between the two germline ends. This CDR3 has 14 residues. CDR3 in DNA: TGTGCCAGCAGTTACGAGGGCGGCGCAGATACGCAGTATTTT. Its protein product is CASSYEGGADTQYF.